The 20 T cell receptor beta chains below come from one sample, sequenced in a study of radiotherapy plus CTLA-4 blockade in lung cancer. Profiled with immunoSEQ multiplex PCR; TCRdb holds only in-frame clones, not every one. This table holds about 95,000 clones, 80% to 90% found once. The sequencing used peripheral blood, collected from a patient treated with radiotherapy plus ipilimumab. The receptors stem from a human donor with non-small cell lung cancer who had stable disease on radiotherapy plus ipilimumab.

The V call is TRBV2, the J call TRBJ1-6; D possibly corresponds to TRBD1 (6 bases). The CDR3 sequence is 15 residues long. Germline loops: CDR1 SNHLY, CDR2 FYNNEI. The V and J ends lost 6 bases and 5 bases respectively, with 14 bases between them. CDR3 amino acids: CASRSQGNHNSPLHF. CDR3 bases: TGTGCCAGCAGATCCCAGGGGAACCATAATTCACCCCTCCACTTT.

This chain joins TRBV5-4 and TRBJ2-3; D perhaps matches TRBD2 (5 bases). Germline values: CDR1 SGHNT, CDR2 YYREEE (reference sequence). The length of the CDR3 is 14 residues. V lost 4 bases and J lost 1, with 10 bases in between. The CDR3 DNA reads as TGTGCCAGCAGCGGATTCGGGGGCACAGATACGCAGTATTTT. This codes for CASSGFGGTDTQYF.

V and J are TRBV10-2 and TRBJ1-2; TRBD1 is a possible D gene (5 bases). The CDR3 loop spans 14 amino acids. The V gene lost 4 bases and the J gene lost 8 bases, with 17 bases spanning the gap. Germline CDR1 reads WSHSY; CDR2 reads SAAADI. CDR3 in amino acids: CASSGGKTGQGYTF. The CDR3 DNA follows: TGCGCCAGCAGTGGTGGGAAAACAGGACAAGGCTACACCTTC.

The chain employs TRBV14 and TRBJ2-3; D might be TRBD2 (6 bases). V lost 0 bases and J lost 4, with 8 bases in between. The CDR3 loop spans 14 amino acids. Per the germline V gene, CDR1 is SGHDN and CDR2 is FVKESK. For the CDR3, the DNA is TGTGCCAGCAGCCAAGAGCTAGCGTCAGATACGCAGTATTTT. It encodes CASSQELASDTQYF.

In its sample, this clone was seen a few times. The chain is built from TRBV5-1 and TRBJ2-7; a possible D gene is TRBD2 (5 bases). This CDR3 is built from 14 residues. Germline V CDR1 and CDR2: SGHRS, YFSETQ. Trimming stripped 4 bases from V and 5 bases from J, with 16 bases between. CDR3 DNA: TGCGCCAGCAGCCAGAGAACGGGGAACCACGAGCAGTACTTC. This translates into CASSQRTGNHEQYF.

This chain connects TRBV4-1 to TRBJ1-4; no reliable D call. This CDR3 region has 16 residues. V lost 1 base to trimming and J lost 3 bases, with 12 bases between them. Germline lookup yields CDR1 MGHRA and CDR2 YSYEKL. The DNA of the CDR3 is TGCGCCAGCAGCCAAGTTTGGGCAGGTTCTAATGAAAAACTGTTTTTT. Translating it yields CASSQVWAGSNEKLFF.

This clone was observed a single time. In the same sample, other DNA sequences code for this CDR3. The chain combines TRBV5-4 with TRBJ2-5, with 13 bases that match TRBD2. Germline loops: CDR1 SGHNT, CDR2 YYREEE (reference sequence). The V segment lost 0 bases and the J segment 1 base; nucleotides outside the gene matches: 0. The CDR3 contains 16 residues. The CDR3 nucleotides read TGTGCCAGCAGCTTGGGACTAGCGGGGGGCCAAGAGACCCAGTACTTC. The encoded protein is CASSLGLAGGQETQYF.

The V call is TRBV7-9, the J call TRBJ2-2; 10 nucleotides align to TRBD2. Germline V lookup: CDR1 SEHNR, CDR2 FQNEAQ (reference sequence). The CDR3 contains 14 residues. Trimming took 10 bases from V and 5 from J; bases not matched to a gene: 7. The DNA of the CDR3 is TGTGCCACCCAGCGGGAGGGCCTTACCGGGGAGCTGTTTTTT. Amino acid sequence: CATQREGLTGELFF.

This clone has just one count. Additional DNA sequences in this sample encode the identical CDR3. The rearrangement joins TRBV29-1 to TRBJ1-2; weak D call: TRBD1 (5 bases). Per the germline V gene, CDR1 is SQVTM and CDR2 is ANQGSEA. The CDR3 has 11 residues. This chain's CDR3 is CRGGGGGGYTF. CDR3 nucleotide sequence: TGCCGGGGCGGGGGGGGAGGGGGCTACACCTTC.

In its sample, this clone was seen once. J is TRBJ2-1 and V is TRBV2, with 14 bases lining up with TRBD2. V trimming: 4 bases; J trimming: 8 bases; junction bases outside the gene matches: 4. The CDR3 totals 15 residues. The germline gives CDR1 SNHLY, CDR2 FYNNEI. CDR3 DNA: TGTGCCAGCAGTGGACTAGCGGGAGGGAGGGATGAGCAGTTCTTC. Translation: CASSGLAGGRDEQFF.

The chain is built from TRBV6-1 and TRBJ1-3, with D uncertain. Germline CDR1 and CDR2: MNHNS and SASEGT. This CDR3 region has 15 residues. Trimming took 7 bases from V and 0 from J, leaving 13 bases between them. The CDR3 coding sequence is TGTGCCAGCACCCCGGACTCAGGCTCTGGAAACACCATATATTTT. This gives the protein CASTPDSGSGNTIYF.

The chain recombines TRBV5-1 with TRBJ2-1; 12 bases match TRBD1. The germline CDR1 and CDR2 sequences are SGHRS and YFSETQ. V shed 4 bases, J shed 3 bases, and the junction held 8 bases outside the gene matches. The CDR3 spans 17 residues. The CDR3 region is CASSPGTGGGYYNEQFF. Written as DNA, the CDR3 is TGCGCCAGCAGCCCAGGGACAGGGGGCGGCTACTACAATGAGCAGTTCTTC.

The CDR3 loop is CASSLGTGNEKLFF. CDR3 sequence (DNA): TGTGCCAGCAGCCTGGGGACAGGGAATGAAAAACTGTTTTTT. This chain connects TRBV5-4 to TRBJ1-4, with 9 nucleotides matching TRBD1. The CDR3 is 14 amino acids. CDR1 SGHNT and CDR2 YYREEE come from the germline V gene (reference sequence). Trimming at V came to 4 bases and at J to 5 bases, leaving 3 bases not matched to a gene.

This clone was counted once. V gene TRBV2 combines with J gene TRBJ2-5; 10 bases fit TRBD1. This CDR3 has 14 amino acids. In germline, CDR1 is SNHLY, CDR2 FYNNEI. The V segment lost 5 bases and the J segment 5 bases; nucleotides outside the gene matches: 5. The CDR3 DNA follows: TGTGCCAGCAGTCGGGACAGGGGAGGGGAGACCCAGTACTTC. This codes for CASSRDRGGETQYF.

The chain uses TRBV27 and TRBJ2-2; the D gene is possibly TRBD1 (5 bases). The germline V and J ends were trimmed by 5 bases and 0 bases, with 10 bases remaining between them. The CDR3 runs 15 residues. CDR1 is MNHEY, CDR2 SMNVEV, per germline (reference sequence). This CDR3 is CASSLGAPNTGELFF. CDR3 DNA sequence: TGTGCCAGCAGTCTAGGGGCCCCGAACACCGGGGAGCTGTTTTTT.

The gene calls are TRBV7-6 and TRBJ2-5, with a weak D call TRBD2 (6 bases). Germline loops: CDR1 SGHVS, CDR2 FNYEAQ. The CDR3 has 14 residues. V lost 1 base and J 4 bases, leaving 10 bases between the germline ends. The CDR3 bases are TGTGCCAGCAGCTTAGGGGGTAGCGGAGAGACCCAGTACTTC. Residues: CASSLGGSGETQYF.

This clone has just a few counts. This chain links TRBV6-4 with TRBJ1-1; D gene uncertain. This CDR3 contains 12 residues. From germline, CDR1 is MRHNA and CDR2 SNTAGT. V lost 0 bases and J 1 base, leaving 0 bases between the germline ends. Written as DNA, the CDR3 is TGTGCCAGCAGTGACTCGAACACTGAAGCTTTCTTT. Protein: CASSDSNTEAFF.

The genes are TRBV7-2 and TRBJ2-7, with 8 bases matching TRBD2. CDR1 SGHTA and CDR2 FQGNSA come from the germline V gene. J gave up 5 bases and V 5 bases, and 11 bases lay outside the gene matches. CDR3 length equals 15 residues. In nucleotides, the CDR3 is TGTGCCAGCAGCGAGAGGGCGGGGGGTGATCACGAGCAGTACTTC. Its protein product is CASSERAGGDHEQYF. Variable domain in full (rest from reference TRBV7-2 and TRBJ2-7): GAGVSQSPSNKVTEKGKDVELRCDPISGHTALYWYRQSLGQGLEFLIYFQGNSAPDKSGLPSDRFSAERTGGSVSTLTIQRTQQEDSAVYLCASSERAGGDHEQYFGPGTRLTVT.

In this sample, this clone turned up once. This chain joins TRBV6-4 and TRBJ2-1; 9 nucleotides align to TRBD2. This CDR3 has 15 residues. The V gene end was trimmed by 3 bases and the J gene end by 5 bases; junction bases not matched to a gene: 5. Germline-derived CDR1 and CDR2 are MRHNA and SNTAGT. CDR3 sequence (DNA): TGTGCCAGCAGTGAAATTGCGGGAGGGAACAATGAGCAGTTCTTC. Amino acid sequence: CASSEIAGGNNEQFF.

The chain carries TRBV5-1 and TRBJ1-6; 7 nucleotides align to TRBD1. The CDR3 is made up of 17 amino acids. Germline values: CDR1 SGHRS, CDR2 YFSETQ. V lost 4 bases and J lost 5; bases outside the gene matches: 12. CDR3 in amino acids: CASSPSLQGGNNSPLHF. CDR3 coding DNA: TGCGCCAGCAGCCCCAGTCTCCAGGGGGGGAATAATTCACCCCTCCACTTT. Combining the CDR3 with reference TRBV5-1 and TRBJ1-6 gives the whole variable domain KAGVTQTPRYLIKTRGQQVTLSCSPISGHRSVSWYQQTPGQGLQFLFEYFSETQRNKGNFPGRFSGRQFSNSRSEMNVSTLELGDSALYLCASSPSLQGGNNSPLHFGNGTRLTVT.